This T cell receptor beta chain was documented in a study of blood T cell repertoires in COVID-19. CDR3 length: 14 amino acids. Germline V gene data show CDR1 as SGHDN and CDR2 as FVKESK. V dropped 6 bases and J dropped 6 bases, with 15 bases sitting between them. Clones were read by immunoSEQ multiplex PCR, and TCRdb kept only the in-frame ones, dropping some. The data hold fewer than 500,000 clones, with 70% to 85% observed a single time. The chain is built from TRBV14 and TRBJ2-1; D possibly corresponds to TRBD2 (5 bases). Sequencing input: peripheral blood. The origin of this receptor is a human donor with acute or convalescent COVID-19. The donor label of this sample is uncertain. CDR3 in DNA: TGTGCCAGCAGACGACGGGGAACGGGCAATGAGCAGTTCTTC. It specifies CASRRRGTGNEQFF.